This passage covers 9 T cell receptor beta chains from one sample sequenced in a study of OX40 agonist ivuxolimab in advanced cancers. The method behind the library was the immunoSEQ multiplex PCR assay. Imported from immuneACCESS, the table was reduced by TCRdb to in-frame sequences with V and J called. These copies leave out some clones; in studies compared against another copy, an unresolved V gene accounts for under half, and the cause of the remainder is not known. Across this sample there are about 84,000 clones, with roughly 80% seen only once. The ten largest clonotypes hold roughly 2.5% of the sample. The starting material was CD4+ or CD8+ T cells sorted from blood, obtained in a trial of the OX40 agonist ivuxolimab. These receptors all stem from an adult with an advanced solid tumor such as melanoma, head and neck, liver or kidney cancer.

The CDR3 DNA sequence: TGTGCCAGTAGTATTACCGGGACTACAAAAGAGACCCAGTACTTC. Translation gives CASSITGTTKETQYF. The rearrangement uses TRBV19 and TRBJ2-5, with TRBD2 identical over 7 bases. CDR1 and CDR2 (germline): LNHDA, SQIVND (reference sequence). The V and J ends lost 3 bases and 3 bases, in that order; junction bases with no gene match: 7. The CDR3 has 15 amino acids.

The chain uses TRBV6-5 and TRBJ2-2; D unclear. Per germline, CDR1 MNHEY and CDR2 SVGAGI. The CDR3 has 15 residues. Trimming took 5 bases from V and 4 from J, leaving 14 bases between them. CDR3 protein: CASSLDGLGTGELFF. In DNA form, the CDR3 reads TGTGCCAGCAGTCTCGACGGGCTGGGCACCGGGGAGCTGTTTTTT.

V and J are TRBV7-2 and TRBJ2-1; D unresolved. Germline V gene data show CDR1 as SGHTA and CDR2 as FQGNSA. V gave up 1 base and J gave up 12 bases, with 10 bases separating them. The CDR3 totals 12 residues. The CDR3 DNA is TGTGCCAGCAGCTTAGACGGCGTCGTGCAGTTCTTC. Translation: CASSLDGVVQFF.

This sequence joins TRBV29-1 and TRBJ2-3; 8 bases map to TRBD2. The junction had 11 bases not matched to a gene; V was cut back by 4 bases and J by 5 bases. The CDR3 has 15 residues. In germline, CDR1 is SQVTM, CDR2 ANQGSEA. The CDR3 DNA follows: TGCAGCGTTGGGCGCTCGGGGGGGTTAGGAGATACGCAGTATTTT. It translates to CSVGRSGGLGDTQYF.

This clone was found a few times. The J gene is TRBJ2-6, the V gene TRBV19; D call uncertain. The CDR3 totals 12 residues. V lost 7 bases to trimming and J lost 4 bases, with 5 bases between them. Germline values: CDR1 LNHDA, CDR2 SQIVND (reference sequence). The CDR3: CASNTGANVLTF. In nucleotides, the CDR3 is TGTGCCAGTAATACCGGGGCCAACGTCCTGACTTTC.

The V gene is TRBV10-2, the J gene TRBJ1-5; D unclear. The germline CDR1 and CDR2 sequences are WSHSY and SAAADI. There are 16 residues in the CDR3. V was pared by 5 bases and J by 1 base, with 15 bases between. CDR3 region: CASSPSGGGSNQPQHF. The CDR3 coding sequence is TGCGCCAGCAGTCCTTCAGGCGGAGGAAGCAATCAGCCCCAGCATTTT.

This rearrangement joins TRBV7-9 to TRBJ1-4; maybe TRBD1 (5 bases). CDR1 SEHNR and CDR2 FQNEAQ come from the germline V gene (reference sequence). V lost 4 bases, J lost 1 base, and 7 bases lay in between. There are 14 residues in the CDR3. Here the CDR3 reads CASSSGGTNEKLFF. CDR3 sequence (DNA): TGTGCCAGCAGCTCGGGGGGAACTAATGAAAAACTGTTTTTT.

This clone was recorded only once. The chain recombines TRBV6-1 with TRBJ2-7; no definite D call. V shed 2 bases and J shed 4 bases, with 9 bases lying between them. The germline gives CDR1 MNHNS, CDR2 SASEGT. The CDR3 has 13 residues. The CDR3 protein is CASSEWSPYEQYV. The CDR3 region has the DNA TGTGCCAGCAGTGAATGGTCACCTTACGAGCAGTACGTC.

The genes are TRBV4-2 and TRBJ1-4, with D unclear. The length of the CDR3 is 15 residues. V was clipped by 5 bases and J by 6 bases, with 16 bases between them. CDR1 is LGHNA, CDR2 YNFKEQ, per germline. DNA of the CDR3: TGTGCCAGCAGCACCTACCTAAGGGCGGATGAAAAACTGTTTTTT. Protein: CASSTYLRADEKLFF.